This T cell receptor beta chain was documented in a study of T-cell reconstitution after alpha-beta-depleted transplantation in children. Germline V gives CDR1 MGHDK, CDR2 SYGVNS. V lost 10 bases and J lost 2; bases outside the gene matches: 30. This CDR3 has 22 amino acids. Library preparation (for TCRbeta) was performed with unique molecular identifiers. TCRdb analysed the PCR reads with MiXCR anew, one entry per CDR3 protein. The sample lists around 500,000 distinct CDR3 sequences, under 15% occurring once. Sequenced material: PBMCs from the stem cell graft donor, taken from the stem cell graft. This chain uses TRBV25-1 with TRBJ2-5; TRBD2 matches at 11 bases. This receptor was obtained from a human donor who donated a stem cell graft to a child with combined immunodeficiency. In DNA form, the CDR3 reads TGTGCCACCAGCAGAACTATTCCCGGGACTAGCGGAGAAGTACGGGGACAAGAGACCCAGTACTTC. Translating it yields CATSRTIPGTSGEVRGQETQYF. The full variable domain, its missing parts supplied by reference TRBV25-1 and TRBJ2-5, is EADIYQTPRYLVIGTGKKITLECSQTMGHDKMYWYQQDPGMELHLIHYSYGVNSTEKGDLSSESTVSRIRTEHFPLTLESARPSHTSQYLCATSRTIPGTSGEVRGQETQYFGPGTRLLVL.